Following are 29 T cell receptor beta chains from one sample sequenced in a study of blood T cell repertoires in COVID-19. Sequenced by immunoSEQ multiplex PCR; TCRdb stores in-frame clones only, minus some. Here the sample spans about 260,000 clones, around nine tenths being singletons. The source material was peripheral blood. Receptor source: a man aged 35-49 years who had recovered from COVID-19.

V gene TRBV7-9 combines with J gene TRBJ1-2; no clear D. From germline, CDR1 is SEHNR and CDR2 FQNEAQ (reference sequence). Trimming shortened V by 6 bases and J by 0 bases, and 11 bases separated the two germline ends. There are 14 residues in the CDR3. CDR3 sequence: CASSSDGANYGYTF. As DNA, the CDR3 is TGTGCCAGCAGTTCGGATGGAGCTAACTATGGCTACACCTTC.

J is TRBJ2-7 and V is TRBV10-3, with 9 bases lining up with TRBD2. CDR3 length: 16 residues. CDR1 is ENHRY, CDR2 SYGVKD, per germline. The V and J ends lost 4 bases and 0 bases, in that order; junction bases with no gene match: 7. CDR3 in amino acids: CAISGGGLANSYEQYF. For the CDR3, the DNA is TGTGCCATCAGTGGGGGGGGACTAGCCAACTCCTACGAGCAGTACTTC.

J is TRBJ1-2 and V is TRBV2; D remains unclear. V dropped 3 bases and J dropped 7 bases, with 12 bases sitting between them. Germline CDR1 SNHLY, CDR2 FYNNEI. This CDR3 contains 13 residues. CDR3 protein: CASSESGIGGYTF. The DNA of the CDR3 is TGTGCCAGCAGTGAGAGCGGTATTGGTGGCTACACCTTC.

The V gene is TRBV5-5, the J gene TRBJ2-7, with a weak D call TRBD1 (6 bases). Deletions cut 4 bases from V and 0 bases from J, with 14 bases between. The CDR3 extends over 15 amino acids. Looked up from germline, CDR1 is SGHKS and CDR2 is YYEKEE (reference sequence). CDR3 region: CASSRVDRASYEQYF. The DNA for the CDR3 is TGTGCCAGCAGCCGCGTGGACAGAGCCTCCTACGAGCAGTACTTC.

V usage is TRBV5-1 and J usage is TRBJ2-7, with a possible D match to TRBD2 (6 bases). This CDR3 spans 15 amino acids. Germline assignment: CDR1 SGHRS and CDR2 YFSETQ. V lost 2 bases to trimming and J lost 0 bases, with 12 bases between them. The CDR3 reads CASSFSAGSSYEQYF. The CDR3, as DNA: TGCGCCAGCAGCTTCTCCGCCGGGAGCTCCTACGAGCAGTACTTC.

The chain uses TRBV12-3 or TRBV12-4 and TRBJ2-7; a weak D match, TRBD1 (5 bases). V was clipped by 2 bases and J by 7 bases, with 12 bases between them. The CDR3 totals 13 residues. Here the CDR3 reads CASSLSWGWEQYF. The CDR3, as DNA: TGTGCCAGCAGTTTATCATGGGGCTGGGAGCAGTACTTC.

The chain combines TRBV29-1 with TRBJ2-3; TRBD2 aligns across 10 bases. The CDR3 consists of 16 residues. Germline values: CDR1 SQVTM, CDR2 ANQGSEA. The V gene end was trimmed by 1 base and the J gene end by 3 bases; junction bases not matched to a gene: 7. The CDR3: CSVEVRLAGSTDTQYF. DNA for the CDR3: TGCAGCGTTGAAGTTCGACTAGCGGGCTCGACAGATACGCAGTATTTT.

The CDR3 DNA sequence: TGTGCCAGCATTGGCCATAATGAGCAGTTCTTC. It yields the protein CASIGHNEQFF. The gene calls are TRBV27 and TRBJ2-1, with D hard to call. Germline-derived CDR1 and CDR2 are MNHEY and SMNVEV (reference sequence). This CDR3 comprises 11 residues. V lost 7 bases and J 7 bases, leaving 8 bases between the germline ends.

This clone was detected only a few times. V and J are TRBV4-2 and TRBJ2-1; weak D call: TRBD2 (5 bases). Per germline, CDR1 LGHNA and CDR2 YNFKEQ. Trimming stripped 1 base from V and 6 bases from J, with 16 bases between. This CDR3 contains 16 residues. The CDR3 nucleotides read TGTGCCAGCAGCCAAGGGGGAGTACTAGGGCTCAATGAGCAGTTCTTC. Protein product: CASSQGGVLGLNEQFF.

This clone was found a few times. The chain combines TRBV19 with TRBJ2-1, with D possibly matching TRBD1 (5 bases). Germline V CDR1 and CDR2: LNHDA, SQIVND (reference sequence). The length of the CDR3 is 13 residues. Trimming pared 5 bases from V and 8 bases from J, leaving 13 bases between. CDR3 sequence reads: CASSGAKKDEQFF. CDR3 sequence (DNA): TGTGCCAGTAGTGGGGCCAAGAAGGATGAGCAGTTCTTC.

This clone has ten or more counts. Other DNA sequences in this specimen translate into the identical CDR3. The chain employs TRBV6-4 and TRBJ2-3, with TRBD2 matching over 9 bases. The CDR3 sequence is 14 residues long. From germline, CDR1 is MRHNA and CDR2 SNTAGT. V shed 0 bases, J shed 5 bases, and the junction held 0 bases outside the gene matches. This chain's CDR3 is CASSDSSGRDTQYF. For the CDR3, the DNA is TGTGCCAGCAGTGACTCTAGCGGGAGAGATACGCAGTATTTT.

This rearrangement joins TRBV28 to TRBJ2-5; TRBD2 matches 9 bases. This CDR3 has 16 residues. V lost 2 bases and J lost 2; bases outside the gene matches: 6. Germline V gene data show CDR1 as MDHEN and CDR2 as SYDVKM. The CDR3 loop is CASSLVLAGRQETQYF. The DNA for the CDR3 is TGTGCCAGCAGTTTAGTCCTAGCGGGGCGACAAGAGACCCAGTACTTC.

This chain links TRBV10-2 with TRBJ2-7; D perhaps matches TRBD1 (5 bases). This CDR3 has 13 residues. Trimming stripped 8 bases from V and 9 bases from J, with 20 bases between. Germline V gene data show CDR1 as WSHSY and CDR2 as SAAADI. CDR3 loop: CASDQPGKGRQYF. The CDR3 nucleotides are TGCGCCAGCGATCAGCCAGGGAAGGGAAGGCAGTACTTC.

The chain carries TRBV27 and TRBJ2-3; D is uncertain. The V gene lost 4 bases and the J gene lost 0 bases, with 11 bases spanning the gap. The CDR3 runs 15 residues. Germline loops: CDR1 MNHEY, CDR2 SMNVEV (reference sequence). In nucleotides, the CDR3 is TGTGCCAGCAGTTCCACAGTACATAGCACAGATACGCAGTATTTT. Its translation: CASSSTVHSTDTQYF.

This chain joins TRBV11-2 and TRBJ1-1; 8 bases map to TRBD1. The CDR3 has 12 amino acids. J gave up 7 bases and V 5 bases, and 3 bases lay outside the gene matches. Germline CDR1 SGHAT, CDR2 FQNNGV. The CDR3 DNA follows: TGTGCCAGCAGCCTCAGGGGGCGTGAAGCTTTCTTT. This translates into CASSLRGREAFF. Full variable domain (remainder filled in from reference TRBV11-2 and TRBJ1-1): EAGVAQSPRYKIIEKRQSVAFWCNPISGHATLYWYQQILGQGPKLLIQFQNNGVVDDSQLPKDRFSAERLKGVDSTLKIQPAKLEDSAVYLCASSLRGREAFFGQGTRLTVV.

This clone was seen a few times. The chain couples TRBV12-3 or TRBV12-4 to TRBJ1-1, with TRBD1 matching over 7 bases. V gave up 3 bases and J gave up 4 bases; unmatched junction bases: 2. The CDR3 totals 13 residues. The CDR3 DNA reads TGTGCCAGCAGTTTGACAGGGACCACTGAAGCTTTCTTT. This gives the protein CASSLTGTTEAFF.

The chain joins TRBV19 to TRBJ1-5, with 11 bases identical to TRBD1. The J segment lost 4 bases and the V segment lost 6 bases, leaving 11 bases of the junction unmatched. The CDR3 runs to 17 residues. Per the germline V gene, CDR1 is LNHDA and CDR2 is SQIVND (reference sequence). The CDR3 sequence: CASSRTGGVGQNQPQHF. CDR3 bases: TGTGCCAGTAGCCGGACAGGGGGCGTGGGCCAAAATCAGCCCCAGCATTTT.

This clone occurred once. This sequence joins TRBV11-2 and TRBJ1-4; D not certain. Germline-derived CDR1 and CDR2 are SGHAT and FQNNGV. CDR3 length: 14 amino acids. The V end was cut by 1 base, the J end by 0 bases, with 3 bases between. The CDR3 loop reads CASSLVTTNEKLFF. CDR3 nucleotides: TGTGCCAGCAGCTTAGTAACAACTAATGAAAAACTGTTTTTT.

The gene calls are TRBV2 and TRBJ2-7; TRBD2 matches 8 bases. The CDR3 is 15 residues long. The V segment lost 2 bases and the J segment 3 bases; nucleotides outside the gene matches: 6. CDR1 is SNHLY, CDR2 FYNNEI, per germline. CDR3 coding DNA: TGTGCCAGCAGTGAATTAGCTAGCGGGCACTACGAGCAGTACTTC. This sequence encodes CASSELASGHYEQYF. Using reference TRBV2 and TRBJ2-7 for the parts outside the CDR3, the full variable domain is EPEVTQTPSHQVTQMGQEVILRCVPISNHLYFYWYRQILGQKVEFLVSFYNNEISEKSEIFDDQFSVERPDGSNFTLKIRSTKLEDSAMYFCASSELASGHYEQYFGPGTRLTVT.

The chain uses TRBV29-1 and TRBJ2-2; TRBD2 matches 8 bases. The CDR3 consists of 14 residues. V lost 3 bases and J lost 4; bases outside the gene matches: 4. Germline V gene sequence: CDR1 SQVTM, CDR2 ANQGSEA. The CDR3 loop reads CSVEAGGFTGELFF. For the CDR3, the DNA is TGCAGCGTTGAGGCGGGAGGTTTCACCGGGGAGCTGTTTTTT.

The gene calls are TRBV19 and TRBJ2-7; 7 bases are shared with TRBD2. Germline V gene data show CDR1 as LNHDA and CDR2 as SQIVND (reference sequence). Trimming removed 4 bases from V and 6 bases from J; junction bases left unmatched: 9. The CDR3 has 14 amino acids. The CDR3 loop reads CASSSGLGTGEQYF. The CDR3 DNA sequence: TGTGCCAGTAGTAGCGGACTAGGTACCGGCGAGCAGTACTTC.

The chain couples TRBV9 to TRBJ2-4; D not resolved. Trimming removed 1 base at V and 0 bases at J, with 8 bases between. CDR1 and CDR2 (germline): SGDLS, YYNGEE. The CDR3 spans 15 residues. The CDR3 is CASSVRALAKNIQYF. The CDR3 nucleotides read TGTGCCAGCAGCGTACGAGCGTTAGCCAAAAACATTCAGTACTTC.

The CDR3: CASPPSGYTF. The DNA of the CDR3 is TGCGCCAGCCCCCCTTCTGGCTACACCTTC. V is TRBV5-1 and J is TRBJ1-2; unclear D gene. Germline assignment: CDR1 SGHRS and CDR2 YFSETQ. V lost 7 bases and J 7 bases, leaving 8 bases between the germline ends. CDR3 length equals 10 residues.

CDR3 in DNA: TGTGCCAGCAGCTTTATTGCGGTGGGGGGCACCGGGGAGCTGTTTTTT. Its translation is CASSFIAVGGTGELFF. The chain is built from TRBV7-2 and TRBJ2-2, with a weak D call TRBD2 (6 bases). The CDR3 spans 16 residues. Germline V gene lookup returns CDR1 SGHTA and CDR2 FQGNSA. Trimming removed 3 bases from V and 4 bases from J, with 15 bases in between.

The chain is built from TRBV18 and TRBJ2-1; TRBD1 matches at 8 bases. Germline V gives CDR1 KGHSH, CDR2 LQKENI. V dropped 2 bases and J dropped 5; count of bases not matched to a gene: 14. The CDR3 sequence is 18 residues long. The DNA of the CDR3 is TGTGCCAGCTCACCAAGGCCTAAAGGGACAGGAGCGGACAATGAGCAGTTCTTC. Protein sequence: CASSPRPKGTGADNEQFF. The whole variable domain, remainder taken from reference TRBV18 and TRBJ2-1, is NAGVMQNPRHLVRRRGQEARLRCSPMKGHSHVYWYRQLPEEGLKFMVYLQKENIIDESGMPKERFSAEFPKEGPSILRIQQVVRGDSAAYFCASSPRPKGTGADNEQFFGPGTRLTVL.

The chain recombines TRBV5-1 with TRBJ2-7; TRBD2 aligns across 11 bases. There are 15 residues in the CDR3. Per the germline V gene, CDR1 is SGHRS and CDR2 is YFSETQ. With V trimmed by 0 bases and J by 3 bases, 2 bases remained unmatched. CDR3 protein: CASSLAGTSGYEQYF. The CDR3 DNA reads as TGCGCCAGCAGCTTGGCCGGGACTAGCGGCTACGAGCAGTACTTC. Together with reference TRBV5-1 and TRBJ2-7, the CDR3 gives the full variable domain: KAGVTQTPRYLIKTRGQQVTLSCSPISGHRSVSWYQQTPGQGLQFLFEYFSETQRNKGNFPGRFSGRQFSNSRSEMNVSTLELGDSALYLCASSLAGTSGYEQYFGPGTRLTVT.

This sequence joins TRBV2 and TRBJ2-7, with a tentative D call TRBD1 (6 bases). The CDR3 spans 15 residues. The germline V gene encodes CDR1 SNHLY and CDR2 FYNNEI. Deletions cut 4 bases from V and 2 bases from J, with 15 bases between. This CDR3 is CASSGDIRNAYEQYF. As DNA, the CDR3 is TGTGCCAGCAGTGGGGACATAAGGAATGCCTACGAGCAGTACTTC.

The gene calls are TRBV18 and TRBJ1-1, with D hard to call. Per germline, CDR1 KGHSH and CDR2 LQKENI. Trimming removed 6 bases from V and 8 bases from J, with 13 bases in between. The CDR3 is made up of 12 amino acids. CDR3: CASSPARGEAFF. As DNA, the CDR3 is TGTGCCAGCTCCCCCGCCCGAGGGGAAGCTTTCTTT.

This rearrangement joins TRBV6-2 or TRBV6-3 to TRBJ2-5, with 10 positions matching TRBD2. The V gene end was trimmed by 5 bases and the J gene end by 4 bases; junction bases not matched to a gene: 7. The CDR3 length is 15 residues. CDR1 and CDR2 (germline): MNHEY, SVGEGT. CDR3: CASSPGGTSAETQYF. CDR3 in DNA: TGTGCCAGCAGTCCCGGGGGGACTAGCGCAGAGACCCAGTACTTC.